Listed below are T cell receptor beta chains from one sample, sequenced in a study of read filtering for tumor transcriptome and immune sequencing. TCRdb re-called the reads through MiXCR, storing one row per CDR3 protein. The table records some 120,000 distinct CDR3 sequences, 10% to 15% of them present only once. The specimen sequenced was a population of CD138-negative cells sorted from bone marrow. The receptors were gathered from a donor aged 40 or over with multiple myeloma. CDR3s leave out the opening cysteine and the closing phenylalanine or tryptophan. Each record gives: V gene, J gene, clone size, CDR3 protein. Only some rows state a clone size, as once, few, many or a class for expanded clones.

v_call: TRBV30; j_call: TRBJ1-5; clone_size: many; cdr3_aa: AWSRQSNQPQH
v_call: TRBV20-1; j_call: TRBJ2-7; clone_size: many; cdr3_aa: SAHVAGVVYEQY
v_call: TRBV7-6; j_call: TRBJ1-1; clone_size: many; cdr3_aa: ASSRAENTEAF
v_call: TRBV20-1; j_call: TRBJ2-7; clone_size: many; cdr3_aa: SANTETYEQY
v_call: TRBV7-2; j_call: TRBJ2-1; clone_size: many; cdr3_aa: ASSSHRASAISYNEQF
v_call: TRBV3-1; j_call: TRBJ2-7; clone_size: many; cdr3_aa: ASSRALPGQGFKNEQY
v_call: TRBV6-1; j_call: TRBJ2-7; clone_size: NA; cdr3_aa: ASSPTQGTSYEQY
v_call: TRBV5-1; j_call: TRBJ1-1; clone_size: many; cdr3_aa: ASSLAADGNTEAF
v_call: TRBV2; j_call: TRBJ1-2; clone_size: many; cdr3_aa: ASSPDGGLDGYT
v_call: TRBV28; j_call: TRBJ2-2; clone_size: many; cdr3_aa: ASSRRVTGELF
v_call: TRBV29-1; j_call: TRBJ2-1; clone_size: many; cdr3_aa: SVEESAGLGSNEQF
v_call: TRBV29-1; j_call: TRBJ2-1; clone_size: many; cdr3_aa: SVVSQDSYNEQF
v_call: TRBV2; j_call: TRBJ2-1; clone_size: many; cdr3_aa: ASTPRDRASDEQF
v_call: TRBV18; j_call: TRBJ1-2; clone_size: many; cdr3_aa: ASSGTGVYYGYT
v_call: TRBV7-3; j_call: TRBJ2-2; clone_size: many; cdr3_aa: ASSLIGSAGELF
v_call: TRBV3-1; j_call: TRBJ2-6; clone_size: NA; cdr3_aa: ASSQVTGGANVLT
v_call: TRBV12-3/TRBV12-4; j_call: TRBJ2-2; clone_size: many; cdr3_aa: ASSPPLAFGELF
v_call: TRBV6-1; j_call: TRBJ2-5; clone_size: few; cdr3_aa: ASSEALETQY
v_call: TRBV28; j_call: TRBJ1-1; clone_size: many; cdr3_aa: ASRSQVNTEAF
v_call: TRBV20-1; j_call: TRBJ1-5; clone_size: many; cdr3_aa: SAGGVSNQPQH
v_call: TRBV9; j_call: TRBJ2-1; clone_size: many; cdr3_aa: ASSVRSEATGNEQF
v_call: TRBV6-1; j_call: TRBJ1-4; clone_size: many; cdr3_aa: ASNVASNEKLF
v_call: TRBV12-3/TRBV12-4; j_call: TRBJ1-1; clone_size: many; cdr3_aa: ASSLGQAGGEAF
v_call: TRBV10-3; j_call: TRBJ2-3; clone_size: many; cdr3_aa: AISPNTDTQY
v_call: TRBV7-8; j_call: TRBJ2-3; clone_size: many; cdr3_aa: ASSSGLEYRTDTQY
v_call: TRBV11-2; j_call: TRBJ2-7; clone_size: many; cdr3_aa: ASSLNKDPLSYEQY
v_call: TRBV30; j_call: TRBJ2-5; clone_size: NA; cdr3_aa: AWSSRQDPETQY
v_call: TRBV9; j_call: TRBJ2-3; clone_size: once; cdr3_aa: AISVQDGRIADTQY
v_call: TRBV20-1; j_call: TRBJ2-1; clone_size: many; cdr3_aa: SASAGDSYNEQF
v_call: TRBV7-6; j_call: TRBJ2-1; clone_size: few; cdr3_aa: ASSTTGGGYNEQF
v_call: TRBV6-5; j_call: TRBJ1-1; clone_size: NA; cdr3_aa: ASSYSGTGLAF
v_call: TRBV20-1; j_call: TRBJ1-4; clone_size: many; cdr3_aa: SARGFGRGATNEKLF
v_call: TRBV5-1; j_call: TRBJ2-1; clone_size: many; cdr3_aa: ASSFMTYNEQF
v_call: TRBV29-1; j_call: TRBJ2-7; clone_size: many; cdr3_aa: SVVGGLAGPSSYEQY
v_call: TRBV2; j_call: TRBJ1-1; clone_size: many; cdr3_aa: ASNTGATGTEAF
v_call: TRBV3-1; j_call: TRBJ2-2; clone_size: many; cdr3_aa: ASSQAASTGELF
v_call: TRBV4-1; j_call: TRBJ2-1; clone_size: many; cdr3_aa: ASSPRSTGTSSYNEQF
v_call: TRBV3-1; j_call: TRBJ2-5; clone_size: many; cdr3_aa: ASSPGTSESETQY
v_call: TRBV5-1; j_call: TRBJ1-2; clone_size: many; cdr3_aa: ASSLVPGEFDGYT
v_call: TRBV6-1; j_call: TRBJ1-5; clone_size: many; cdr3_aa: ASSYGQGGQPQH
v_call: TRBV7-3; j_call: TRBJ2-1; clone_size: many; cdr3_aa: ASSPAGGYDNEQF
v_call: TRBV5-1; j_call: TRBJ2-3; clone_size: many; cdr3_aa: ASSFEGSADTQY
v_call: TRBV2; j_call: TRBJ2-1; clone_size: many; cdr3_aa: ARAGTGRNEQF
v_call: TRBV20-1; j_call: TRBJ2-5; clone_size: NA; cdr3_aa: SASPDSIQETQY
v_call: TRBV5-1; j_call: TRBJ2-2; clone_size: many; cdr3_aa: ASSLDASNTGELF